The entry below gives a single T cell receptor (beta chain) sequence along with its context. Its antigen remains unidentified. Per-nucleotide qualities are absent, and no much larger clonotype sits a single base away. Its CDR3 holds 13 amino acids, cysteine through phenylalanine. Only the CDR3 part of the read is kept: 39 bases, read in frame from the first base. Cut back by 1 base and 9 bases, the V and J ends lie 12 bases apart. The CDR3 regions of human TCRbeta chains were analyzed by immunosequencing. In the source study's methods: Repertoire TCRs were matched against a reference library of SARS-CoV-2-specific TCRs generated with the MIRA antigen-specificity platform. Breadth was defined as the fraction of unique TCRs that were SARS-CoV-2-associated, and depth was defined as the fraction of total T cells that were SARS-CoV-2-associated. Using the MIRA data, each spike-specific TCR was mapped to the spike region that the TCR reacts to and placed in a CD4 or CD8 class. Log10-transformed breadth and depth values were compared by one-way ANOVA with Sidak's multiple comparisons tests. The table was pulled from immuneACCESS by TCRdb, which kept in-frame rearrangements only. Such tables lose some clones; where checked, under half of the loss comes from unresolved V genes, and the rest has no known cause. From that table come the V and J calls and clone size; the DNA was used to work out D and trimming. Within this sample are about 150,000 clones, with roughly nine tenths of them counted one time only. The ten top clones hold roughly 5.8% of the sample.

This specimen belongs to a study of T cell responses to AZD1222 COVID-19 vaccine (dated by TCRdb to the early 2020s). Context from the whole study: TCR sequencing was performed for 233 trial participants, of whom 200 to 210 were given two doses of AZD1222 and 26 were given two doses of MenACWY control vaccine. Enrollment into the trials was organized by age into subgroups of 18-55, 56-69 and 70-plus years, and those subgroups contained 148, 28 and 57 TCR-sequenced participants, respectively. The research as a whole found: Participants were mostly white British, with more females than males. The authors suggested clonal diversity may have been underestimated. Because no day 14 peak-response samples were available, repertoires were characterized only after the peak T cell response. The 56-69-year group was small, and its depth increase did not reach significance, likely because of low power. Conclusions about previously exposed vaccinees were limited because only six AZD1222 recipients were SARS-CoV-2 seropositive at baseline. Epitopes outside the regions mutated in the B.1.351 and B.1.1.7 variants were reportedly recognized by nearly half of the unique spike-specific TCRs. A significant rise in spike-specific TCR breadth and depth was observed after two AZD1222 doses relative to day 0 and relative to MenACWY recipients. The whole spike protein was spanned by vaccine-associated CD4 TCRs, and dominant responses were seen in regions 160-218 and 743-854.

Read against the paper, the sample's time point label means: baseline before first vaccination. What this sample's treatment or condition label stands for: meningococcal conjugate vaccine given as trial control. Samples from vaccinated people were obtained from the UK trials COV001 and COV002, which included a single-blind randomized controlled phase 2/3 trial of AZD1222 (ChAdOx1 nCoV-19) in healthy adults. Trial participant PBMC samples were collected at day 0 and day 28 after the second dose for TCRbeta chain sequencing. The specimen comprised peripheral blood, sampled on day 0 of MenACWY control vaccination. The clonotype comes from an adult in good health. The chain joins TRBV12-3 or TRBV12-4 to TRBJ1-2, with the D segment identity uncertain. CDR3 protein: CASSLGPRRSYTF. In nucleotide form, the sequence is TGTGCCAGCAGTTTAGGGCCGCGGAGGAGCTACACCTTC.